The rows below give T cell receptor beta chains drawn from one sample of a study of response to subunit inactivated influenza vaccine. TCRdb ran MiXCR on the RT-PCR reads and lists one entry per CDR3 protein. The data hold a few hundred thousand distinct CDR3 sequences, with around 15% observed a single time. Sequenced here: PBMCs from blood, sampled 11 to 12 days after vaccination. The receptors derive from a man between 50 and 59 years old who received an inactivated influenza vaccine. Both conserved end residues are part of each CDR3. A D gene is named only where the DNA matches it firmly. Only part of the rows carry a size: once, few, many, or a class if the clone is expanded.

>TRBJ1-5|TRBV27|-|TRBD1
TGTGCCAGCAGTTATACAGGGGCCTATAGCAATCAGCCCCAGCATTTT
CASSYTGAYSNQPQHF
>TRBJ2-1|TRBV6-2/TRBV6-3|-|-
TGTGCCAGCCTTCAGGAGGCCGACAATGAGCAGTTCTTC
CASLQEADNEQFF
>TRBJ1-1|TRBV20-1|-|-
TGCAGTGGCAGTAGGGGAATAATCACTGAAGCTTTCTTT
CSGSRGIITEAFF
>TRBJ1-1|TRBV12-3/TRBV12-4|-|-
TGTGCCAGCAGTTTTTTCCTACGGGGGATCGCTGAAGCTTTCTTT
CASSFFLRGIAEAFF
>TRBJ2-3|TRBV6-2/TRBV6-3|few|TRBD2
TGTGCCAGCGCCGGACTAGCGGGGGCCACAGATACGCAGTATTTT
CASAGLAGATDTQYF
>TRBJ2-5|TRBV4-3|few|-
TGCGCCAGCAGCCAACTGCCGGGACCGCGAGAGACCCAGTACTTC
CASSQLPGPRETQYF
>TRBJ2-4|TRBV5-1|many|TRBD2
TGCGCCAGCAGCTTGGAAGGCGGGAGAGTTGTTCAGTACTTC
CASSLEGGRVVQYF
>TRBJ2-4|TRBV28|few|-
TGTGCCAGCAGTTTATCAGGCCTAACCGGGGCCAAAAACATTCAGTACTTC
CASSLSGLTGAKNIQYF
>TRBJ2-5|TRBV29-1|few|-
TGCAGCGTTAAATTCTTTGGGGTTCAAGAGACCCAGTACTTC
CSVKFFGVQETQYF
>TRBJ2-2|TRBV28|few|TRBD2
TGTGCCAGCAGTTTATCGGGTCTAGCGGCGACCGGGGAGCTGTTTTTT
CASSLSGLAATGELFF
>TRBJ1-1|TRBV5-1|few|TRBD1
TGCGCCAGCAGCTACGGACAGGGGGCAGCCACTGAAGCTTTCTTT
CASSYGQGAATEAFF
>TRBJ1-5|TRBV20-1|few|-
TGCAGTGCTAGAGATCCGGCTAGGATTAGCAATCAGCCCCAGCATTTT
CSARDPARISNQPQHF